This entry concerns a single TCR beta chain. This entry is derived from a study of CD8+ T cells in alopecia areata. Extraction and reverse transcription of RNA yielded cDNA as the sequencing template. The assay was immunoSEQ multiplex PCR, and TCRdb's table has in-frame clones only and misses some. The repertoire consists of 170,000 or so clones, with roughly 59% occurring once and the leading ten covering about 1.7%. Germline lookup yields CDR1 GTSNPN and CDR2 SVGIG (reference sequence). The CDR3 has 13 amino acids. The V end lost 0 bases, the J end lost 4 bases, and 9 bases lay between the germline ends. Peripheral blood and lesional scalp punch biopsies were taken from alopecia areata patients.

The source is a human donor with alopecia areata. This chain links TRBV30 with TRBJ1-2; D not certain. Material: CD4+ T cells sorted from blood, obtained at week 0. In nucleotides, the CDR3 is TGTGCCTGGAGTGTAGGATTATCCTATGGCTACACCTTC. Its protein product is CAWSVGLSYGYTF.